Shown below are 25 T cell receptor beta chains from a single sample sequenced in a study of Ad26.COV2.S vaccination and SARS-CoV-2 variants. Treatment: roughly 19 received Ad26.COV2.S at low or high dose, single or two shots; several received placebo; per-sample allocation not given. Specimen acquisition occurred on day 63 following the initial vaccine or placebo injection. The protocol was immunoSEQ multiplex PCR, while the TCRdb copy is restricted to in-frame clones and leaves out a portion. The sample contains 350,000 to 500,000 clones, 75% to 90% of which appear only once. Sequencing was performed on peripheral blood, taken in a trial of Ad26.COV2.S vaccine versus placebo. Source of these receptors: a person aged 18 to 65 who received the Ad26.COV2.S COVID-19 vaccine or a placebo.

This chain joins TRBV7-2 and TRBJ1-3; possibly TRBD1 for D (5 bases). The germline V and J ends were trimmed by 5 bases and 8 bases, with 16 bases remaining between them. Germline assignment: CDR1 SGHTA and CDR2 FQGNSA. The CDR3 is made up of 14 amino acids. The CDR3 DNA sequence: TGTGCCAGCAGCCTCCGGATGGGGCCATACACCATATATTTT. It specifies CASSLRMGPYTIYF.

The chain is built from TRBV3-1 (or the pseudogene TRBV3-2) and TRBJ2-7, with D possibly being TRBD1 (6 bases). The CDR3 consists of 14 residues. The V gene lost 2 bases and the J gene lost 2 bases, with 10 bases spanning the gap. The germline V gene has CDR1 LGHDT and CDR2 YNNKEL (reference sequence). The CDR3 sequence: CASSQYDRTYEQYF. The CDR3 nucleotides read TGTGCCAGCAGCCAATATGACAGGACCTACGAGCAGTACTTC.

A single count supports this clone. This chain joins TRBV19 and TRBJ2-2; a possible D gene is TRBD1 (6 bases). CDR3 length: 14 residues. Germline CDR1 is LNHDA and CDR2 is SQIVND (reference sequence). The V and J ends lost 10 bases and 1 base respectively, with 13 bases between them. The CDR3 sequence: CATEDSRNTGELFF. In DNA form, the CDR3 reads TGTGCCACAGAGGACAGTAGGAACACCGGGGAGCTGTTTTTT.

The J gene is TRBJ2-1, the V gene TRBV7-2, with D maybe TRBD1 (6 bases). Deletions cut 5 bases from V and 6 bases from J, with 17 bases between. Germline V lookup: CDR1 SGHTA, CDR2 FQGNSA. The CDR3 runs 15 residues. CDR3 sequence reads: CASSLRQANPNEQFF. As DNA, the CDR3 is TGTGCCAGCAGCCTAAGACAGGCGAACCCCAATGAGCAGTTCTTC.

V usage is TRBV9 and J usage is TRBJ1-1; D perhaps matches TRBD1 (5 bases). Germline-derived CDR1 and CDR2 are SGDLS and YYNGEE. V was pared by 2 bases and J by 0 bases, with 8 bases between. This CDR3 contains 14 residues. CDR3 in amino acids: CASSVGAMNTEAFF. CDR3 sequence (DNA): TGTGCCAGCAGCGTTGGGGCCATGAACACTGAAGCTTTCTTT.

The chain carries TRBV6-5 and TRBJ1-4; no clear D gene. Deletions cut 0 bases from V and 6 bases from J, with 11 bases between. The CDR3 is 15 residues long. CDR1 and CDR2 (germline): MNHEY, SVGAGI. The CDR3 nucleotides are TGTGCCAGCAGTTACTCGACACAGTCTCATGAAAAACTGTTTTTT. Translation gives CASSYSTQSHEKLFF.

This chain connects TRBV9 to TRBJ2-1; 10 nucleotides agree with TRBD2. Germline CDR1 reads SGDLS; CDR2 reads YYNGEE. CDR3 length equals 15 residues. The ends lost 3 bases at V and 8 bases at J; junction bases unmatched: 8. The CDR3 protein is CASSDSIAGGYEQFF. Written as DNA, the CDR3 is TGTGCCAGCAGCGACTCTATAGCGGGAGGCTATGAGCAGTTCTTC.

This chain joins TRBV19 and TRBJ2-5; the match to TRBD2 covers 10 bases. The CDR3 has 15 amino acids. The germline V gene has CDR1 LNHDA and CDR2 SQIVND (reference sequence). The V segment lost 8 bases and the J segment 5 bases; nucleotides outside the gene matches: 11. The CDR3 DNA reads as TGTGCCAGTGGACAAGCGGGAGGGATCCGGGAGACCCAGTACTTC. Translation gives CASGQAGGIRETQYF.

The chain's CDR3 is CASSTPRREQYF. The DNA of the CDR3 is TGTGCCAGCAGCACCCCACGGCGGGAGCAGTACTTC. The V and J genes are TRBV28 and TRBJ2-7; D is undetermined. From germline, CDR1 is MDHEN and CDR2 SYDVKM. CDR3 size: 12 residues. The V gene lost 6 bases and the J gene lost 7 bases, with 13 bases spanning the gap.

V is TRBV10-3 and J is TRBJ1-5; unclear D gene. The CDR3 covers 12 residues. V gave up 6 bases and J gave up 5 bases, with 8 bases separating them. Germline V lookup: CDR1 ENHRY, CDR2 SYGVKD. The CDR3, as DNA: TGTGCCATCAGGGACCAAGATCAGCCCCAGCATTTT. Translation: CAIRDQDQPQHF.

The CDR3 DNA sequence: TGTGCCAGCAGCCTAGCGTACACAGATACGCAGTATTTT. Its protein is CASSLAYTDTQYF. The chain uses TRBV5-4 and TRBJ2-3, with TRBD2 as a possible D gene (6 bases). V shed 4 bases and J shed 2 bases, with 8 bases lying between them. Germline values: CDR1 SGHNT, CDR2 YYREEE (reference sequence). The CDR3 contains 13 residues.

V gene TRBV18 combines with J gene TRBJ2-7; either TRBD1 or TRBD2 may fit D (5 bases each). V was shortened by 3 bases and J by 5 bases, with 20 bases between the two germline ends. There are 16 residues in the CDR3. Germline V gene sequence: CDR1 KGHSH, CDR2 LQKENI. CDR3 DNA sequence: TGTGCCAGCTCACCTTCTAGAGGGTCCTTAGGGGACGAGCAGTACTTC. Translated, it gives CASSPSRGSLGDEQYF.

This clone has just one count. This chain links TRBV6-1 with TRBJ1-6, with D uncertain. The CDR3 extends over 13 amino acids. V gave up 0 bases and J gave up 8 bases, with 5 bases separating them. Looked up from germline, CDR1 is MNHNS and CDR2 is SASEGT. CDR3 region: CASSEAVHSPLHF. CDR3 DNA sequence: TGTGCCAGCAGTGAAGCGGTACATTCACCCCTCCACTTT.

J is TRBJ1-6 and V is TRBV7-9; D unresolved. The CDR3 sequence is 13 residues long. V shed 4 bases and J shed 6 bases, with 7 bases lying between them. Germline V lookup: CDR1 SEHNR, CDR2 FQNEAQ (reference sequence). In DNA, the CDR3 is TGTGCCAGCAGCTCCTGGAGTAATTCACCCCTCCACTTT. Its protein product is CASSSWSNSPLHF.

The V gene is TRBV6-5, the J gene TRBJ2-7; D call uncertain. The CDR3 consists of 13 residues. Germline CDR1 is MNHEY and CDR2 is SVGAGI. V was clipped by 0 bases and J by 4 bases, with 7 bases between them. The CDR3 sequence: CASSYSVSYEQYF. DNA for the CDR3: TGTGCCAGCAGTTACTCGGTTAGTTACGAGCAGTACTTC.

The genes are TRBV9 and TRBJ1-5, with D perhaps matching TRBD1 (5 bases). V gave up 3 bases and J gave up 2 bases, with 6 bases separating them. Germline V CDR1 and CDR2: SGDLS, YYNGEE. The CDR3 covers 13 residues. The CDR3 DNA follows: TGTGCCAGCAGCGGGGGGGGCAATCAGCCCCAGCATTTT. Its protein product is CASSGGGNQPQHF.

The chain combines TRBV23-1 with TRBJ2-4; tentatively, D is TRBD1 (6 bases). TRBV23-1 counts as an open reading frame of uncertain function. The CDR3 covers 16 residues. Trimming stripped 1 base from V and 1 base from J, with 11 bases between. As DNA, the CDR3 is TGCGCCAGCAGTCAATTCCCCCAGGGGGCCAAAAACATTCAGTACTTC. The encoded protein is CASSQFPQGAKNIQYF.

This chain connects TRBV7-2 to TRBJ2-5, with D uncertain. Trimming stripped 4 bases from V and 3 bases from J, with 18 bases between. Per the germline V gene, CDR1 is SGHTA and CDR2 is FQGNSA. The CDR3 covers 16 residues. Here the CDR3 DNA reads TGTGCCAGCAGCTCATCCTCTAGTTATCGGGAAGAGACCCAGTACTTC. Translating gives CASSSSSSYREETQYF.

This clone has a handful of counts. The DNA for the CDR3 is TGTGCCAGCAACGAAGGGGGGGGCTATGGCTACACCTTC. Amino acids: CASNEGGGYGYTF. The chain combines TRBV2 with TRBJ1-2; a possible D gene is TRBD1 (6 bases). This CDR3 has 13 residues. V shed 7 bases and J shed 4 bases, with 13 bases lying between them. CDR1 and CDR2 (germline): SNHLY, FYNNEI.

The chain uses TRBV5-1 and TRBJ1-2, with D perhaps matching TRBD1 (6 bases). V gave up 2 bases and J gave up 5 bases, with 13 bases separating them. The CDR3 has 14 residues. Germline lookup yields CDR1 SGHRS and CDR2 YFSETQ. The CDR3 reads CASSFRDKQYGYTF. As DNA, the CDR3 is TGCGCCAGCAGCTTCCGGGACAAGCAGTATGGCTACACCTTC.

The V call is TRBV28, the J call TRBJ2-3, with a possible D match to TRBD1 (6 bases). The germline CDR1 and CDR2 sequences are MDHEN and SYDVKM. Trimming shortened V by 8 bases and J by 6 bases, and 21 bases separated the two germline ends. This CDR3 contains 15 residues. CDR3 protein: CASLPGTRSEDTQYF. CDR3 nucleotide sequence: TGTGCCAGCCTACCTGGGACACGGAGTGAGGATACGCAGTATTTT.

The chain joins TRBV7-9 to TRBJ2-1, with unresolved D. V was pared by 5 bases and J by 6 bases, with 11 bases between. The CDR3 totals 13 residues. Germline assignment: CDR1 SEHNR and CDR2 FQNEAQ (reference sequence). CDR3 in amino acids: CASSMTLGNEQFF. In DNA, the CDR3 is TGTGCCAGCAGCATGACCCTCGGCAATGAGCAGTTCTTC. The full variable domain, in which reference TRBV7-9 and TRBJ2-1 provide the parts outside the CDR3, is DTGVSQNPRHKITKRGQNVTFRCDPISEHNRLYWYRQTLGQGPEFLTYFQNEAQLEKSRLLSDRFSAERPKGSFSTLEIQRTEQGDSAMYLCASSMTLGNEQFFGPGTRLTVL.

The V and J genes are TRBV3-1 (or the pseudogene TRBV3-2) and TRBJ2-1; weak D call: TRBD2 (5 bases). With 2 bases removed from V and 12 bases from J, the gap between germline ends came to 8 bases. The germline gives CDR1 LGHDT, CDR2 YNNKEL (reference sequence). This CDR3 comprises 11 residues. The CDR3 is CASSQTGMQFF. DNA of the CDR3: TGTGCCAGCAGCCAAACGGGAATGCAGTTCTTC.

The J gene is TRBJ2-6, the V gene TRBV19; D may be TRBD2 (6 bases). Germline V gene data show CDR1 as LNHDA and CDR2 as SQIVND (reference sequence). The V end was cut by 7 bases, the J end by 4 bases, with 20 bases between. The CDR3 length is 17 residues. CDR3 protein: CASTNTVGAGGANVLTF. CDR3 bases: TGTGCCAGTACTAATACGGTGGGCGCGGGGGGGGCCAACGTCCTGACTTTC.

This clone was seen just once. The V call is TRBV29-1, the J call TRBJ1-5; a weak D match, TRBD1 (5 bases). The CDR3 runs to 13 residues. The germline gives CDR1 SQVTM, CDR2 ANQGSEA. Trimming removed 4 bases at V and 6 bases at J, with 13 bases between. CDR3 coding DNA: TGCAGCGTTGCCCCGGGGGTGGGTCAGCCCCAGCATTTT. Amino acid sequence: CSVAPGVGQPQHF.